This T cell receptor (beta chain) appears in the sequencing data of a study of blood T cell repertoires in COVID-19. In the study overall: Sources were T cells, B-cell-depleted T cells, or PBMCs; the material itself was cDNA or gDNA.

Sequencing was performed with immunoSEQ multiplex PCR; in TCRdb, only in-frame clones are kept and a portion is missing. The sample records more than 300,000 clones, roughly nine tenths being singletons. The length of the CDR3 is 14 residues. Trimming took 8 bases from V and 6 from J; bases not matched to a gene: 10. Germline CDR1 is SGHTA and CDR2 is FQGTGA. This chain uses TRBV7-3 with TRBJ2-3; TRBD2 matches 8 bases. Sequencing was performed on PBMCs or T cells enriched from blood (not recorded which). This TCR derives from a woman aged 30 to 39 who had recovered from COVID-19. This chain's CDR3 is CASSAGGASDTQYF. The CDR3 DNA follows: TGTGCCAGCTCTGCCGGGGGGGCCTCGGATACGCAGTATTTT.